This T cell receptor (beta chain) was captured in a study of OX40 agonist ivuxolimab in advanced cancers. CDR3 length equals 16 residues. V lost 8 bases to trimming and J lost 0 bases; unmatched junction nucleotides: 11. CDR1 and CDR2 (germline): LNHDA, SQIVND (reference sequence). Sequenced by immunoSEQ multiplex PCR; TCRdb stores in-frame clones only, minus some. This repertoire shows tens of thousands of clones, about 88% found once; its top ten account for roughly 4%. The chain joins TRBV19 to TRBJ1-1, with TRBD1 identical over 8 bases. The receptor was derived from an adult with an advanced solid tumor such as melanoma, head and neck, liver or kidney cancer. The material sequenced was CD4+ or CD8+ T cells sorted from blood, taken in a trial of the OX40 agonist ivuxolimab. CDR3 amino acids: CASGTGQGEMNTEAFF. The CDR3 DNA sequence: TGTGCCAGTGGCACCGGACAGGGCGAAATGAACACTGAAGCTTTCTTT.